Listed here are 14 T cell receptor beta chains from one sample, sequenced in a study of cytomegalovirus exposure and HLA in healthy donors. The PCR had 60 Vbeta and 13 Jbeta primers. The assay was immunoSEQ multiplex PCR, and TCRdb's table has in-frame clones only and misses some. This sample has 90,000 to 150,000 clones, with around three quarters found just once. Source material: PBMCs. These receptors originate from a human donor in good health.

This clone was seen only a few times. The gene calls are TRBV25-1 and TRBJ1-1, with a tentative D call TRBD1 (6 bases). Germline V CDR1 and CDR2: MGHDK, SYGVNS. Trimming cost V 6 bases and J 0 bases, with 20 bases left between them. CDR3 length equals 17 residues. The CDR3, as DNA: TGTGCCAGCAGCAAGGGTGGACAGACCCGTCTGAACACTGAAGCTTTCTTT. This translates into CASSKGGQTRLNTEAFF.

The rearrangement uses TRBV6-5 and TRBJ1-4, with 11 bases fitting TRBD1. This CDR3 has 15 amino acids. Germline CDR1 and CDR2: MNHEY and SVGAGI. V was clipped by 6 bases and J by 7 bases; unmatched bases: 7. The CDR3 nucleotides are TGTGCCAGCAGCCGGACAGGGGGCGAGGGTGAAAAACTGTTTTTT. Protein product: CASSRTGGEGEKLFF.

The chain links TRBV7-2 to TRBJ2-1; the D gene is possibly TRBD2 (5 bases). Germline V lookup: CDR1 SGHTA, CDR2 FQGNSA. The V and J ends lost 8 bases and 2 bases respectively, with 16 bases between them. This CDR3 contains 15 residues. The CDR3 DNA follows: TGTGCCAGCCGTCCTGCCGGGGTAGCCTACAATGAGCAGTTCTTC. It specifies CASRPAGVAYNEQFF.

The sample holds one count of this clone. The genes are TRBV29-1 and TRBJ2-5; D might be TRBD1 (6 bases). Deletions cut 3 bases from V and 5 bases from J, with 13 bases between. There are 13 residues in the CDR3. Germline lookup yields CDR1 SQVTM and CDR2 ANQGSEA. The CDR3 sequence is CSVERTGLETQYF. CDR3 bases: TGCAGCGTTGAGAGAACAGGGCTCGAGACCCAGTACTTC.

Only a few counts were recorded for this clone. This rearrangement joins TRBV28 to TRBJ1-5, with TRBD1 as a possible D gene (6 bases). Trimming left V 7 bases short and J 0 bases short, with 13 bases between. Germline V gene lookup returns CDR1 MDHEN and CDR2 SYDVKM. This CDR3 spans 15 amino acids. CDR3 in DNA: TGTGCCAGCAACCTGGACAGCCTTAGCAATCAGCCCCAGCATTTT. The encoded protein is CASNLDSLSNQPQHF. Full variable domain (remainder filled in from reference TRBV28 and TRBJ1-5): DVKVTQSSRYLVKRTGEKVFLECVQDMDHENMFWYRQDPGLGLRLIYFSYDVKMKEKGDIPEGYSVSREKKERFSLILESASTNQTSMYLCASNLDSLSNQPQHFGDGTRLSIL.

The rearrangement joins TRBV19 to TRBJ2-7, with D perhaps TRBD2 (5 bases). The germline V gene has CDR1 LNHDA and CDR2 SQIVND (reference sequence). The CDR3 contains 15 residues. Trimming left V 7 bases short and J 2 bases short, with 18 bases between. In DNA form, the CDR3 reads TGTGCCAGTAACCCCGGCCCCAGAGGGACCTACGAGCAGTACTTC. Translated: CASNPGPRGTYEQYF.

This chain uses TRBV7-2 with TRBJ1-2; tentative D call: TRBD1 (6 bases). The length of the CDR3 is 14 residues. Trimming shortened V by 6 bases and J by 2 bases, and 13 bases separated the two germline ends. Germline V gene data show CDR1 as SGHTA and CDR2 as FQGNSA. The CDR3 sequence: CASRHDRSNYGYTF. Here the CDR3 DNA reads TGTGCCAGCAGGCACGACAGGTCGAACTATGGCTACACCTTC.

The rearrangement joins TRBV18 to TRBJ2-1, with 8 bases that match TRBD2. Germline lookup yields CDR1 KGHSH and CDR2 LQKENI. There are 14 residues in the CDR3. J gave up 3 bases and V 2 bases, and 0 bases lay outside the gene matches. CDR3 residues: CASSPSGGYNEQFF. The CDR3 nucleotides read TGTGCCAGCTCACCAAGCGGGGGCTACAATGAGCAGTTCTTC.

This rearrangement joins TRBV19 to TRBJ1-5, with unresolved D. V lost 0 bases and J 7 bases, leaving 13 bases between the germline ends. Per germline, CDR1 LNHDA and CDR2 SQIVND (reference sequence). This CDR3 has 15 amino acids. The CDR3 loop reads CASSIERRARQPQHF. The CDR3 DNA reads as TGTGCCAGTAGTATAGAAAGGAGGGCGAGGCAGCCCCAGCATTTT.

This chain joins TRBV28 and TRBJ1-2; D is unresolved. V was trimmed by 2 bases and J by 10 bases, leaving 17 bases between them. Germline CDR1 is MDHEN and CDR2 is SYDVKM. There are 14 residues in the CDR3. The chain's CDR3 is CASSLPGNFMVYTF. The DNA of the CDR3 is TGTGCCAGCAGTTTACCCGGGAATTTTATGGTCTACACCTTC.

The chain joins TRBV9 to TRBJ2-7; 11 bases are shared with TRBD1. The junction had 8 bases not matched to a gene; V was cut back by 3 bases and J by 6 bases. Germline assignment: CDR1 SGDLS and CDR2 YYNGEE. The CDR3 has 15 amino acids. CDR3 protein: CASSAGDRGAAEQYF. The CDR3 DNA sequence: TGTGCCAGCAGCGCGGGGGACAGGGGGGCCGCCGAGCAGTACTTC. Looking up the rest from reference TRBV9 and TRBJ2-7 gives the full variable domain: DSGVTQTPKHLITATGQRVTLRCSPRSGDLSVYWYQQSLDQGLQFLIQYYNGEERAKGNILERFSAQQFPDLHSELNLSSLELGDSALYFCASSAGDRGAAEQYFGPGTRLTVT.

The chain employs TRBV9 and TRBJ1-2; D not certain. This CDR3 comprises 16 residues. CDR1 and CDR2 from the germline V gene are SGDLS and YYNGEE. V lost 0 bases and J 5 bases, leaving 17 bases between the germline ends. The CDR3 DNA reads TGTGCCAGCAGCGTAGTCGGGCCGACACGGGGTTATGGCTACACCTTC. Protein product: CASSVVGPTRGYGYTF.

The chain uses TRBV7-6 and TRBJ2-5, with 7 bases aligning to TRBD1. The J call may be faulty, since TRBJ2-7 better matches the DNA end. This CDR3 has 14 amino acids. Germline loops: CDR1 SGHVS, CDR2 FNYEAQ. CDR3: CASSPGDSSYEQYF. DNA of the CDR3: TGTGCCAGCAGCCCCGGGGACAGCTCCTACGAGCAGTACTTC.

The chain joins TRBV6-6 to TRBJ2-1; TRBD1 is a possible D gene (6 bases). Germline values: CDR1 MNHNY, CDR2 SVGAGI (reference sequence). The CDR3 is made up of 15 amino acids. The ends were cut back, 6 bases at V and 4 bases at J, with 16 bases in the middle. Here the CDR3 reads CASRDGQHPYNEQFF. The CDR3 coding sequence is TGTGCCAGCAGGGACGGACAGCACCCTTACAATGAGCAGTTCTTC.